A single T cell receptor beta chain is shown here with its context. No cognate antigen has been identified for it. Base qualities are not at hand, and no much larger clone is one base apart. High-throughput TCRbeta CDR3 sequencing of frozen genomic DNA was performed by immunoSEQ, with PCR amplification, mapping, bias correction and internal controls included. Turning to the authors' computational methods: Only productive rearrangements were retained, and each unique TCRbeta sequence was defined by its CDR3 nucleotide sequence together with its V and J gene. For classification of a sequence as donor-reactive, at least 5-fold expansion in CFSE-low cells relative to unstimulated pre-transplant cells and a frequency of at least 0.01% were required. To ensure at least 90% detection power, minimum frequency thresholds were set for each subject based on that subject's lowest-template unstimulated sample. Jensen-Shannon divergence between the top 1000 TCRbeta sequences post-transplant and pre-transplant was used to measure repertoire turnover. Changes in detection of donor-reactive sequences were assessed with two-sided Fisher's exact tests. TCRdb carries this immuneACCESS record with in-frame sequences only. Its versions omit some clonotypes, under half of them owing to an unresolved V gene in the studies checked, with the rest unexplained. The DNA gave D and trimming, while V, J and clone size come from that table. A total of some 60,000 clones appear in this sample, about 73% of them only once. Jointly, the top ten make up roughly 2.8% of the sample.

Thawed unstimulated PBMCs were stained for CD3, CD4 and CD8 and FACS-sorted into CD3+CD4+ and CD3+CD8+ populations. Each of the 8 studied subjects was randomized to immunosuppression withdrawal. The Qiagen DNeasy Blood and Tissue Kit was used for genomic DNA isolation. Inclusive of the bounding cysteine and phenylalanine, the CDR3 is 14 residues long. Kept here is only the CDR3 DNA, which spans 42 bases and is read in frame from base 1. Based on the germline V gene (reference sequence), the CDR1 and CDR2 sequences are MNHEY and SMNVEV. Trimming takes 6 bases off V and 5 bases off J; junction bases not matched to a gene: 7. These data belong to a study of T cell clones after liver transplantation (dated by TCRdb to between 2019 and 2020). About the study as a whole: The samples were obtained from ITN030ST, a randomized trial that attempted immunosuppression withdrawal within 2 years after liver transplantation. After a pre-transplant mixed lymphocyte reaction, TCRbeta sequencing was used to pinpoint donor-reactive T cell clones, which were subsequently tracked in post-transplant blood. As an antigen-independent comparator for donor-reactive sequences, third party-reactive TCRbeta sequences were also identified from pre-transplant MLRs. Three of the eight recipients were HCV-positive; the others were transplanted for non-autoimmune, non-viral indications. The subjects received no induction therapy and were kept on standard immunosuppression until randomization at 12-24 months post-transplant. Tolerance was defined as complete immunosuppression withdrawal for at least one year with no rise in liver enzymes beyond twice the upper limit of normal. Blood samples were collected pre-transplant, then pre-randomization ahead of withdrawal, and finally post-randomization once withdrawal had either been completed or failed. Of the 8 liver transplant recipients making up the studied cohort, 3 were classified as tolerant and 5 as non-tolerant. Beyond this particular receptor, the publication reports: In 5 of 8 subjects, circulating donor-reactive CD4 TCRbeta sequences decreased significantly after transplant, regardless of tolerance or HCV status. Conclusions were preliminary, limited by small, heterogeneous patient numbers and non-standardized post-transplant time points. Because no allograft tissue specimens were available, donor-reactive T cells may have migrated into the graft instead of being deleted. The decline in donor-reactive sequences exceeded the decline in third party-reactive sequences, suggesting partial antigen-specific deletion that was unrelated to withdrawal success. Low numbers of available donor cells limited the measurable donor-reactive repertoire in a couple of subjects. When repertoire turnover was taken into account, detection of donor-reactive sequences was significantly reduced in 7 of 8 subjects for CD4 and in 8 of 8 subjects for CD8.

The receptor was derived from a human patient who received a liver transplant. After a transplant, some of the T cells may come from the graft donor. This specimen was CD4+ T cells from blood, taken at the roughly 15-month timepoint. The V gene is TRBV27 and the J gene is TRBJ1-5, with 7 central nucleotides matching TRBD1. The DNA reads TGTGCCAGCAGCCAAGACAGGGCGTATCAGCCCCAGCATTTT. Protein translation: CASSQDRAYQPQHF.